This TCR beta chain came from a study of control samples from healthy donors and cancer patients. Germline V CDR1 and CDR2: SGDLS, YYNGEE. V shed 0 bases and J shed 6 bases, with 13 bases lying between them. This CDR3 has 15 amino acids. Produced via immunoSEQ multiplex PCR; TCRdb's table is partial and in-frame only. The sample has about 130,000 clones, approximately 90% seen once. The sample was blood. This sequence originates from a young man in good health. The gene calls are TRBV9 and TRBJ2-1; D is perhaps TRBD2 (7 bases). This chain's CDR3 is CASSVATGGRNEQFF. CDR3 sequence (DNA): TGTGCCAGCAGCGTAGCTACGGGGGGCCGCAATGAGCAGTTCTTC.